This T cell receptor beta chain is drawn from a study of beta chain features in type 1 diabetes. Study context: Cells sorted and examined across all samples totaled nearly 110,000,000.

Only one heparinised blood draw was taken per donor, and its volume averaged about 120 mL. Expressed TCRB transcripts were sequenced, since all the RNA that had been isolated was reverse transcribed. This table comes from immunoSEQ multiplex PCR, and its TCRdb copy is limited to in-frame clones, with some not included. This sample has hundreds of thousands of clones, with around 30% found just once. The study, taken as a whole, reports: More deletions and fewer insertions at VDJ junctions were found in patients with type 1 diabetes.

The CDR3 is 14 amino acids. The ends were cut back, 4 bases at V and 3 bases at J, with 13 bases in the middle. Germline V gene sequence: CDR1 SGHDT, CDR2 YYEEEE. This clone was seen a few times. Antigen: not known. The clonotype was recovered from a man between 18 and 35 years old in good health. Material: naive CD4+ T cells from blood. The chain recombines TRBV5-6 with TRBJ1-2, with D possibly matching TRBD1 (5 bases). The CDR3 sequence: CASSLPGGDYGYTF. The CDR3, as DNA: TGTGCCAGCAGCCTCCCGGGAGGGGACTATGGCTACACCTTC. Complete variable domain (other parts from reference TRBV5-6 and TRBJ1-2): DAGVTQSPTHLIKTRGQQVTLRCSPKSGHDTVSWYQQALGQGPQFIFQYYEEEERQRGNFPDRFSGHQFPNYSSELNVNALLLGDSALYLCASSLPGGDYGYTFGSGTRLTVV.